These T cell receptor beta chains were read from a single sample in a study of blood T cells in healthy people across ages. TCRdb reprocessed the 5' RACE reads via MiXCR and lists one record per CDR3 protein. The top ten hold about 4% of the sample, which has 1.5 million or so distinct CDR3 sequences, approximately 42% seen once. Sequencing was done on a sample of blood. The receptors derive from a woman in her late teens or twenties in good health. Each CDR3 is given with its conserved first and last residue. A D gene is named only where the DNA matches it firmly. The size of a clone is reported for some rows only, either as once, few or many, or as a class for expanded clones.

v_gene	abundance	d_gene	j_gene	CDR3aa	CDR3nt
TRBV5-8	.	.	TRBJ1-2	CASSSPSPHGYTF	TGTGCCAGCAGCTCCCCCAGCCCACATGGCTACACCTTC
TRBV15	.	TRBD2	TRBJ2-5	CATSREIGSGSYEQYF	TGTGCCACCAGCAGAGAAATCGGTAGCGGGAGCTATGAGCAGTACTTC
TRBV20-1	few	.	TRBJ2-5	CSARDHMWETQYF	TGCAGTGCTAGAGATCACATGTGGGAGACCCAGTACTTC
TRBV12-3/TRBV12-4	.	.	TRBJ2-3	CASRPGHSTDTQYF	TGTGCCAGCAGACCGGGACATAGCACAGATACGCAGTATTTT
TRBV25-1	.	.	TRBJ2-2	CASSDKRDNTGELFF	TGTGCCAGCAGTGATAAAAGGGATAACACCGGGGAGCTGTTTTTT
TRBV4-3	.	.	TRBJ2-5	CASSQEGPLAQETQYF	TGCGCCAGCAGCCAAGAGGGGCCCTTGGCCCAAGAGACCCAGTACTTC
TRBV4-2	.	TRBD2	TRBJ2-1	CASSQGGSGGWSEQFF	TGTGCCAGCAGCCAAGGAGGTAGCGGGGGGTGGAGTGAGCAGTTCTTC
TRBV10-3	.	TRBD1	TRBJ2-7	CAIRVTGGYNEQYF	TGTGCCATCAGGGTCACAGGGGGTTACAATGAGCAGTACTTC
TRBV29-1	few	.	TRBJ2-3	CSVELPGQRATDTQYF	TGCAGCGTTGAATTACCAGGACAAAGAGCCACAGATACGCAGTATTTT
TRBV4-2	.	.	TRBJ2-3	CASSQVAGIPLSTDTQYF	TGTGCCAGCAGCCAAGTGGCCGGCATTCCCTTGAGCACAGATACGCAGTATTTT
TRBV18	few	TRBD1	TRBJ2-1	CASSPFRTGGDEQFF	TGTGCCAGCTCACCGTTCAGGACAGGGGGCGATGAGCAGTTCTTC
TRBV13	.	.	TRBJ1-2	CASSPAVEGYGYTF	TGTGCCAGCAGCCCCGCTGTGGAGGGCTATGGCTACACCTTC
TRBV19	many	.	TRBJ1-1	CASTSRLAEAFF	TGTGCCAGTACATCACGCTTGGCTGAAGCTTTCTTT
TRBV20-1	few	TRBD2	TRBJ2-1	CSAPGLAGVGGPGNGQFF	TGCAGTGCGCCGGGACTAGCGGGAGTGGGGGGCCCGGGAAATGGGCAGTTCTTC
TRBV29-1	few	.	TRBJ2-7	CSVRRDGAYEQYF	TGCAGCGTTAGGCGGGACGGGGCCTACGAGCAGTACTTC
TRBV3-1	.	.	TRBJ2-1	CASIQDLGIDEQFF	TGTGCCAGCATCCAAGATCTTGGCATCGATGAGCAGTTCTTC
TRBV7-3	.	.	TRBJ2-1	CAGLSYDCYNEQFF	.
TRBV19	.	TRBD1	TRBJ2-6	CASANWDRGSGANVLTF	TGTGCCAGTGCCAATTGGGACAGGGGTTCTGGGGCCAACGTCCTGACTTTC
TRBV9	.	.	TRBJ2-3	CASSAEVDTQYF	TGTGCCAGCAGCGCGGAAGTAGATACGCAGTATTTT
TRBV4-3	few	TRBD1	TRBJ1-2	CASSQAAGQGYGYTF	TGCGCCAGCAGCCAAGCGGCGGGACAGGGTTATGGCTACACCTTC
TRBV6-5	once	TRBD2	TRBJ2-3	CAGSYEPRGGTDTQYF	TGTGCCGGCAGTTACGAACCCCGGGGGGGCACAGATACGCAGTATTTT
TRBV7-2	few	TRBD2	TRBJ2-1	CASSLLAGANEQFF	TGTGCCAGCAGCCTCCTAGCGGGAGCCAATGAGCAGTTCTTC
TRBV7-2	.	TRBD1	TRBJ2-7	CASTKQGYEQYF	TGTGCCAGCACCAAACAGGGGTACGAGCAGTACTTC
TRBV29-1	.	.	TRBJ1-2	CSVGEGYYGHTF	TGCAGCGTTGGGGAGGGTTATTATGGCCACACCTTC
TRBV7-2	once	.	TRBJ2-1	CASSLALWGQGSHIIYNERFF	.
TRBV14	.	.	TRBJ2-6	CASSQPGADVLTF	TGTGCCAGCAGCCAACCTGGGGCCGACGTCCTGACTTTC
TRBV19	.	.	TRBJ1-2	CASSIPGQLYGYTF	TGTGCCAGTAGTATACCCGGACAGCTCTATGGCTACACCTTC
TRBV19	.	.	TRBJ1-1	CASSTGRAVPAFF	TGTGCCAGTAGCACCGGGAGGGCCGTCCCAGCTTTCTTT
TRBV7-9	.	.	TRBJ1-1	CASSLDSYTEAFF	TGTGCCAGCAGCTTAGATTCCTACACTGAAGCTTTCTTT
TRBV7-2	few	.	TRBJ1-5	CASSPQASNQPQHF	TGTGCCAGCAGCCCTCAGGCCTCTAATCAGCCCCAGCATTTT
TRBV7-2	.	TRBD2	TRBJ2-7	CASSLIGGGEQYF	TGTGCCAGCAGCCTCATCGGGGGGGGCGAGCAGTACTTC
TRBV29-1	.	.	TRBJ2-3	CSAEPGHITDTQYF	TGCAGCGCCGAGCCGGGACACATCACAGATACGCAGTATTTT
TRBV20-1	few	.	TRBJ2-1	CSARDPQSSYNEQFF	TGCAGTGCTAGAGATCCGCAGAGTTCCTACAATGAGCAGTTCTTC
TRBV3-1	.	TRBD2	TRBJ2-4	CASSQTAGANIQYF	TGTGCCAGCAGCCAAACGGCGGGAGCGAACATTCAGTACTTC
TRBV18	.	.	TRBJ2-7	CASSPRTGSFYEQYF	TGTGCCAGCTCACCACGCACAGGGTCGTTTTACGAGCAGTACTTC
TRBV12-3/TRBV12-4	.	TRBD2	TRBJ2-1	CASSFNSGSVNEQFF	TGTGCCAGCAGTTTCAATAGCGGGAGCGTAAATGAGCAGTTCTTC